The 28 T cell receptor beta chains presented below share a single source sample, sequenced in a study of T cells in Graves' hyperthyroidism and ophthalmopathy. RNA transcripts provided the source from which TCR beta CDR3 regions were amplified. A set of HTBI primers served as the primers for a first-round RT-PCR of the TCR CDR3. Each CDR3 protein gets one entry after TCRdb re-called the multiplex PCR reads with MiXCR. Of more than 300,000 distinct CDR3 sequences in the sample, approximately 18% were seen once. Sequenced sample: blood. The receptors originated from a woman in her 30s with Graves' hyperthyroidism that later progressed to Graves' ophthalmopathy.

This clonotype was counted ten times or more. The chain employs TRBV30 and TRBJ2-3; 9 nucleotides line up with TRBD2. The CDR3 sequence is 13 residues long. CDR1 and CDR2 (germline): GTSNPN, SVGIG (reference sequence). V trimming: 4 bases; J trimming: 5 bases; junction bases outside the gene matches: 4. The CDR3 sequence is CAWTSGALDTQYF. Here the CDR3 DNA reads TGTGCCTGGACTAGCGGGGCCCTAGATACGCAGTATTTT.

This clonotype was detected ten times or more. V gene TRBV18 combines with J gene TRBJ2-1; D may be TRBD1 (6 bases). Per the germline V gene, CDR1 is KGHSH and CDR2 is LQKENI. This CDR3 region has 16 residues. With 5 bases removed from V and 5 bases from J, the gap between germline ends came to 19 bases. The CDR3 DNA follows: TGTGCCAGCTCAGGGCCCGGATCAGGGGTAAACAATGAGCAGTTCTTC. This sequence encodes CASSGPGSGVNNEQFF.

The V call is TRBV13, the J call TRBJ2-2, with 14 bases that match TRBD2. CDR1 and CDR2 from the germline V gene are PRHDT and FYEKMQ (reference sequence). V shed 5 bases, J shed 5 bases, and the junction held 10 bases outside the gene matches. This CDR3 contains 18 residues. In DNA, the CDR3 is TGTGCCAGCAGCGGAACCGGGACTAGCGGGAGTCGGACCGGGGAGCTGTTTTTT. It codes for CASSGTGTSGSRTGELFF. Full variable domain (rest looked up from reference TRBV13 and TRBJ2-2): AAGVIQSPRHLIKEKRETATLKCYPIPRHDTVYWYQQGPGQDPQFLISFYEKMQSDKGSIPDRFSAQQFSDYHSELNMSSLELGDSALYFCASSGTGTSGSRTGELFFGEGSRLTVL.

This clonotype appeared many times. V and J are TRBV4-1 and TRBJ2-3; TRBD2 might be the D (5 bases). Germline CDR1 MGHRA, CDR2 YSYEKL. Trimming stripped 3 bases from V and 9 bases from J, with 13 bases between. CDR3 length: 13 amino acids. CDR3 DNA sequence: TGCGCCAGCAGCCAGCACAGCGGAGCGACGCAGTATTTT. This encodes CASSQHSGATQYF.

The chain recombines TRBV7-9 with TRBJ2-3; 7 bases are a match to TRBD1. The CDR3 covers 16 residues. Per germline, CDR1 SEHNR and CDR2 FQNEAQ (reference sequence). Germline trimming cut 1 base from V and 2 bases from J; bases unmatched to any gene: 6. CDR3 nucleotides: TGTGCCAGCAGCTTAGACCCGACAGGGCACACAGATACGCAGTATTTT. Translation gives CASSLDPTGHTDTQYF.

This chain links TRBV2 with TRBJ2-3; no clear D. This CDR3 comprises 14 residues. Per germline, CDR1 SNHLY and CDR2 FYNNEI. V shed 7 bases and J shed 2 bases, with 13 bases lying between them. Written as DNA, the CDR3 is TGTGCCAGCATCACGGACGGATCCACAGATACGCAGTATTTT. It codes for CASITDGSTDTQYF.

As concerns this clonotype: This may come from a read error, since a much larger clone is one base off. The genes are TRBV20-1 and TRBJ2-1; TRBD2 matches 8 bases. CDR1 DFQATT and CDR2 SNEGSKA come from the germline V gene (reference sequence). The length of the CDR3 is 15 residues. Trimming at V came to 5 bases and at J to 9 bases, leaving 15 bases not matched to a gene. The DNA of the CDR3 is TGCAGTGCTTCCCCCCTAGCGGGCTTAGGGGGTGAGCAGTTCTTC. Its translation: CSASPLAGLGGEQFF.

This clonotype was recorded many times. This chain uses TRBV7-6 with TRBJ2-7; 7 positions match TRBD2. The ends lost 1 base at V and 0 bases at J; junction bases unmatched: 9. The CDR3 is 17 residues long. CDR1 and CDR2 from the germline V gene are SGHVS and FNYEAQ. The CDR3 coding sequence is TGTGCCAGCAGCTTAGAAGGCCCGGCGGGGGACTCCTACGAGCAGTACTTC. This translates into CASSLEGPAGDSYEQYF.

This clonotype was detected ten times or more. At one boundary the junction diverges from the germline segment, which might be a read error. This chain uses TRBV6-1 with TRBJ2-1; maybe TRBD1 (5 bases). Germline-derived CDR1 and CDR2 are MNHNS and SASEGT. The CDR3 totals 14 residues. The CDR3 nucleotides read TGTGCCAACAGTGGGGCCGCCGAATACAATGAGCAGTTCTTC. Protein: CANSGAAEYNEQFF.

V gene TRBV11-1 combines with J gene TRBJ2-3; D unresolved. Looked up from germline, CDR1 is SGHAT and CDR2 is FQDESV (reference sequence). The CDR3 contains 14 residues. Trimming pared 3 bases from V and 8 bases from J, leaving 15 bases between. CDR3 sequence (DNA): TGTGCCAGCAGCTTCGATAAAACCCCGGGTACGCAGTATTTT. Its protein product is CASSFDKTPGTQYF.

This clonotype was found many times. J is TRBJ1-5 and V is TRBV7-9, with D perhaps TRBD1 (6 bases). This CDR3 has 16 amino acids. Germline values: CDR1 SEHNR, CDR2 FQNEAQ (reference sequence). With 2 bases removed from V and 0 bases from J, the gap between germline ends came to 11 bases. In DNA, the CDR3 is TGTGCCAGCAGCTTATCAGGGGACTATAGCAATCAGCCCCAGCATTTT. It specifies CASSLSGDYSNQPQHF. Full variable domain (remainder filled in from reference TRBV7-9 and TRBJ1-5): DTGVSQNPRHKITKRGQNVTFRCDPISEHNRLYWYRQTLGQGPEFLTYFQNEAQLEKSRLLSDRFSAERPKGSFSTLEIQRTEQGDSAMYLCASSLSGDYSNQPQHFGDGTRLSIL.

This clonotype was seen ten or more times. The chain carries TRBV11-3 and TRBJ2-3; D possibly corresponds to TRBD2 (6 bases). V lost 5 bases to trimming and J lost 0 bases, with 24 bases between them. The germline V gene encodes CDR1 SGHNT and CDR2 YENEEA. This CDR3 is 19 amino acids long. CDR3 sequence reads: CASSHSGGSRFVSTDTQYF. CDR3 coding DNA: TGTGCCAGCAGCCACTCCGGGGGAAGTAGATTTGTTAGCACAGATACGCAGTATTTT.

The J gene is TRBJ1-2, the V gene TRBV5-6; TRBD1 agrees at 8 bases. Germline lookup yields CDR1 SGHDT and CDR2 YYEEEE. V shed 4 bases and J 7 bases; nucleotides not matched to a gene: 6. This CDR3 comprises 13 residues. The CDR3 DNA is TGTGCCAGCAGCGAGCAGGGGGCCTTTGGCTACACCTTC. Residues: CASSEQGAFGYTF. Full variable domain (rest looked up from reference TRBV5-6 and TRBJ1-2): DAGVTQSPTHLIKTRGQQVTLRCSPKSGHDTVSWYQQALGQGPQFIFQYYEEEERQRGNFPDRFSGHQFPNYSSELNVNALLLGDSALYLCASSEQGAFGYTFGSGTRLTVV.

This clonotype was detected ten times or more. The chain links TRBV2 to TRBJ2-5; D unresolved. Germline values: CDR1 SNHLY, CDR2 FYNNEI. The CDR3 sequence is 14 residues long. Trimming took off 1 base at V and 6 bases at J, with 12 bases between the two ends. Here the CDR3 DNA reads TGTGCCAGCAGTGAAGGTGGGCAGAGAAAGACCCAGTACTTC. Its translation is CASSEGGQRKTQYF. Looking up the rest from reference TRBV2 and TRBJ2-5 gives the full variable domain: EPEVTQTPSHQVTQMGQEVILRCVPISNHLYFYWYRQILGQKVEFLVSFYNNEISEKSEIFDDQFSVERPDGSNFTLKIRSTKLEDSAMYFCASSEGGQRKTQYFGPGTRLLVL.

This clonotype was detected many times. The gene calls are TRBV11-3 and TRBJ1-1; D gene ambiguous. Germline CDR1 reads SGHNT; CDR2 reads YENEEA. Deletions cut 5 bases from V and 2 bases from J, with 9 bases between. The CDR3 loop spans 13 amino acids. In DNA, the CDR3 is TGTGCCAGCAGCGCATCCCACAACACTGAAGCTTTCTTT. Amino acid sequence: CASSASHNTEAFF.

This clonotype was seen at least ten times. CDR3 sequence reads: CASRGDRGNEKLFF. The CDR3, as DNA: TGTGCCAGCAGGGGGGACAGGGGAAATGAAAAACTGTTTTTT. V usage is TRBV6-1 and J usage is TRBJ1-4; 10 bases are a match to TRBD1. The CDR3 is 14 residues long. V gave up 6 bases and J gave up 5 bases; unmatched junction bases: 3. Per germline, CDR1 MNHNS and CDR2 SASEGT.

This clonotype was counted at least ten times. The rearrangement uses TRBV29-1 and TRBJ2-7, with D possibly matching TRBD1 (5 bases). Between the trimmed V and J ends, which lost 1 base and 3 bases, there was a span of 10 bases. This CDR3 comprises 13 residues. Germline-derived CDR1 and CDR2 are SQVTM and ANQGSEA. CDR3 in DNA: TGCAGCGTTGAAGCTCGCCAGGGCTACGAGCAGTACTTC. This codes for CSVEARQGYEQYF.

In its sample, this clonotype was seen many times. The chain links TRBV7-2 to TRBJ1-5, with 7 bases fitting TRBD1. Germline V CDR1 and CDR2: SGHTA, FQGNSA. The CDR3 covers 15 residues. The V segment lost 5 bases and the J segment 5 bases; nucleotides outside the gene matches: 9. DNA for the CDR3: TGTGCCAGCAGCCAAACAGGGGCGCCACATCAGCCCCAGCATTTT. Translation gives CASSQTGAPHQPQHF.

This clonotype was seen ten or more times. The chain uses TRBV3-1 and TRBJ2-3; 9 bases align to TRBD2. Germline V gene data show CDR1 as LGHDT and CDR2 as YNNKEL (reference sequence). Germline trimming cut 4 bases from V and 1 base from J; bases unmatched to any gene: 6. CDR3 size: 16 residues. The CDR3 protein is CASSLRAGGGTDTQYF. CDR3 in DNA: TGTGCCAGCAGCCTCCGGGCGGGGGGGGGCACAGATACGCAGTATTTT.

Note on this clonotype: Being one base from a much bigger clone, this may be a read error. The chain links TRBV3-1 to TRBJ2-3; 13 bases line up with TRBD2. From germline, CDR1 is LGHDT and CDR2 YNNKEL (reference sequence). V shed 11 bases and J 5 bases; nucleotides not matched to a gene: 7. This CDR3 region has 14 residues. The CDR3 loop is CAVGLAGAGDTQYF. CDR3 coding DNA: TGTGCCGTCGGACTAGCGGGAGCGGGAGATACGCAGTATTTT.

The chain couples TRBV18 to TRBJ2-5; D possibly corresponds to TRBD1 (6 bases). This CDR3 is built from 13 residues. The ends were cut back, 5 bases at V and 5 bases at J, with 12 bases in the middle. Germline V gene sequence: CDR1 KGHSH, CDR2 LQKENI. The CDR3 nucleotides are TGTGCCAGCTCATCGGACAGCCCCGAGACCCAGTACTTC. It translates to CASSSDSPETQYF.

This clonotype was seen a few times. This chain joins TRBV18 and TRBJ2-1, with a weak D call TRBD2 (6 bases). The ends were cut back, 5 bases at V and 0 bases at J, with 14 bases in the middle. The CDR3 runs to 16 residues. The germline CDR1 and CDR2 sequences are KGHSH and LQKENI. As DNA, the CDR3 is TGTGCCAGCTCAGGGACTGTCGAATACTCCTACAATGAGCAGTTCTTC. Protein product: CASSGTVEYSYNEQFF.

This clonotype has a count of ten or more. This sequence joins TRBV5-1 and TRBJ2-7, with 9 nucleotides matching TRBD1. Germline lookup yields CDR1 SGHRS and CDR2 YFSETQ. The V gene end was trimmed by 4 bases and the J gene end by 5 bases; junction bases not matched to a gene: 10. The CDR3 runs 15 residues. This CDR3 reads CASSPRQGVRDEQYF. In DNA, the CDR3 is TGCGCCAGCAGCCCAAGACAGGGGGTCCGCGACGAGCAGTACTTC. The variable domain in full, with the rest retrieved from reference TRBV5-1 and TRBJ2-7, is KAGVTQTPRYLIKTRGQQVTLSCSPISGHRSVSWYQQTPGQGLQFLFEYFSETQRNKGNFPGRFSGRQFSNSRSEMNVSTLELGDSALYLCASSPRQGVRDEQYFGPGTRLTVT.

This clonotype has a count of ten or more. The chain combines TRBV30 with TRBJ2-7; 7 nucleotides agree with TRBD2. The length of the CDR3 is 14 residues. The germline CDR1 and CDR2 sequences are GTSNPN and SVGIG (reference sequence). J lost 2 bases, V lost 0 bases, and 4 bases had no gene match. CDR3 coding DNA: TGTGCCTGGAGTGTGGGGGGGGTGGCCTACGAGCAGTACTTC. It is translated as CAWSVGGVAYEQYF.

J is TRBJ1-3 and V is TRBV30; D is perhaps TRBD1 (6 bases). V gave up 3 bases and J gave up 0 bases, with 12 bases separating them. This CDR3 spans 15 amino acids. Germline values: CDR1 GTSNPN, CDR2 SVGIG (reference sequence). Here the CDR3 DNA reads TGTGCCTGGAGGACAGGATGCTCCTCTGGAAACACCATATATTTT. Translation gives CAWRTGCSSGNTIYF.

This clonotype showed up many times. This chain joins TRBV28 and TRBJ1-2, with 7 bases fitting TRBD1. The germline gives CDR1 MDHEN, CDR2 SYDVKM. The CDR3 consists of 13 residues. Losses at the gene ends were 6 bases for V and 8 bases for J; bases not matched to a gene: 9. The CDR3 sequence: CASRSDRVRGYTF. DNA for the CDR3: TGTGCCAGCAGGTCTGACAGGGTCCGGGGCTACACCTTC.

The sample holds a few counts of this clonotype. The V gene is TRBV29-1, the J gene TRBJ2-3; 7 bases are shared with TRBD2. The CDR3 spans 14 residues. Trimming at V came to 2 bases and at J to 3 bases, leaving 5 bases not matched to a gene. From germline, CDR1 is SQVTM and CDR2 ANQGSEA. CDR3 loop: CSVERGEGTDTQYF. The CDR3 region has the DNA TGCAGCGTTGAACGGGGGGAAGGGACAGATACGCAGTATTTT.

This clonotype was seen a few times. The CDR3, as DNA: TGTGCCAGTGGATTACAGGGATACACTGAAGCTTTCTTT. This encodes CASGLQGYTEAFF. V usage is TRBV19 and J usage is TRBJ1-1; D is possibly TRBD1 (6 bases). Between the trimmed V and J ends, which lost 8 bases and 3 bases, there was a span of 13 bases. The CDR3 runs 13 residues. In germline, CDR1 is LNHDA, CDR2 SQIVND (reference sequence).